The clone carrying this T cell receptor (beta chain) was counted many times. Its target is unknown. Using RNA transcripts as the source, TCR beta CDR3 regions were amplified. Primed by the HTBI set, a first-round RT-PCR was run on the TCR CDR3. TCRdb reprocessed the multiplex PCR reads via MiXCR and lists one record per CDR3 protein. The sample holds fewer than 700,000 distinct CDR3 sequences; more than 15% are singletons and the top ten take roughly 15%. The record originates from a study of T cells in Graves' hyperthyroidism and ophthalmopathy. Study-level findings and limits: Ophthalmopathy cases were set apart from stable hyperthyroidism by a 13 V-J model. Blood also carried most thyroid clonotypes expanded above 0.001.

CDR1 and CDR2 from the germline V gene are MNHEY and SMNVEV (reference sequence). The CDR3 is 13 residues long. The V end lost 10 bases, the J end lost 2 bases, and 13 bases lay between the germline ends. The chain is built from TRBV27 and TRBJ2-3, with no clear D. The sequenced material came from blood. The source is a woman under 30 with Graves' ophthalmopathy. CDR3: CATYVTYTDTQYF. For the CDR3, the DNA is TGTGCCACCTACGTGACTTACACAGATACGCAGTATTTT.